This entry lists 31 T cell receptor beta chains sequenced from one sample in a study of blood T cell repertoires in COVID-19. Assay: immunoSEQ multiplex PCR; the TCRdb copy retains only in-frame clones and omits some. The sample holds about 110,000 clones, about 85% seen once. The source material was peripheral blood. The receptors were sampled from a man aged 50 to 59 with acute or convalescent COVID-19.

This clone was observed a single time. The chain couples TRBV21-1 to TRBJ2-7; TRBD1 is the table's D call and was not checked against the DNA. TRBV21-1 is a documented pseudogene. The CDR3 is 16 amino acids. As DNA, the CDR3 is TGTGCCAGCAGCAAGTTTAAGGGGTTTAGCTCCTACGAGCAGTACTTC. Its protein is CASSKFKGFSSYEQYF.

This chain uses TRBV5-5 with TRBJ2-3, with D unclear. The CDR3 covers 13 residues. CDR1 is SGHKS, CDR2 YYEKEE, per germline (reference sequence). V lost 1 base, J lost 1 base, and 4 bases lay in between. The CDR3 here is CASSLIGTDTQYF. DNA for the CDR3: TGTGCCAGCAGCTTGATCGGCACAGATACGCAGTATTTT.

V gene TRBV5-1 combines with J gene TRBJ1-1; possibly TRBD1 for D (6 bases). Looked up from germline, CDR1 is SGHRS and CDR2 is YFSETQ. This CDR3 contains 15 residues. The ends were cut back, 2 bases at V and 0 bases at J, with 11 bases in the middle. The CDR3 loop reads CASSFTGLLNTEAFF. Here the CDR3 DNA reads TGCGCCAGCAGCTTCACAGGGTTGCTGAACACTGAAGCTTTCTTT.

The V and J genes are TRBV5-4 and TRBJ1-3; 7 bases line up with TRBD1. Losses at the gene ends were 3 bases for V and 3 bases for J; bases not matched to a gene: 3. Germline V gene data show CDR1 as SGHNT and CDR2 as YYREEE (reference sequence). The CDR3 has 14 residues. The CDR3 loop is CASSSTGYGNTIYF. The CDR3, as DNA: TGTGCCAGCAGCTCGACAGGGTATGGAAACACCATATATTTT.

CDR3: CASSPGTSGRLETQYF. CDR3 sequence (DNA): TGTGCCAGCAGCCCCGGGACTAGCGGGAGATTAGAGACCCAGTACTTC. V gene TRBV9 combines with J gene TRBJ2-5, with 14 bases identical to TRBD2. The J segment lost 4 bases and the V segment lost 4 bases, leaving 6 bases of the junction unmatched. The CDR3 sequence is 16 residues long. CDR1 is SGDLS and CDR2 is YYNGEE in the germline V gene.

The DNA of the CDR3 is TGTGCCAGCAGTCAGAGTGGGACAACTTACGAGCAGTACTTC. It translates to CASSQSGTTYEQYF. This chain uses TRBV3-1 (or the pseudogene TRBV3-2) with TRBJ2-7, with D perhaps TRBD1 (6 bases). Germline values: CDR1 LGHDT, CDR2 YNNKEL (reference sequence). This CDR3 region has 14 residues. V was pared by 6 bases and J by 4 bases, with 16 bases between.

The rearrangement uses TRBV3-1 (or the pseudogene TRBV3-2) and TRBJ1-4; D is uncertain. With 5 bases removed from V and 4 bases from J, the gap between germline ends came to 11 bases. Germline assignment: CDR1 LGHDT and CDR2 YNNKEL (reference sequence). This CDR3 contains 14 residues. CDR3 sequence: CASSFDTDNEKLFF. CDR3 sequence (DNA): TGTGCCAGCAGCTTCGACACGGATAATGAAAAACTGTTTTTT.

The V call is TRBV18, the J call TRBJ2-5; TRBD1 aligns across 8 bases. The CDR3 extends over 16 amino acids. Germline V gene lookup returns CDR1 KGHSH and CDR2 LQKENI. V shed 0 bases and J 5 bases; nucleotides not matched to a gene: 8. The CDR3 DNA reads TGTGCCAGCTCACCACCCTACCCAGGGGGCAGGGAGACCCAGTACTTC. It specifies CASSPPYPGGRETQYF.

V gene TRBV6-4 combines with J gene TRBJ2-3; D is possibly TRBD2 (5 bases). V lost 5 bases and J 0 bases, leaving 18 bases between the germline ends. The CDR3 covers 17 residues. Looked up from germline, CDR1 is MRHNA and CDR2 is SNTAGT. The CDR3 DNA is TGTGCCAGCAGTCTCAATACCGCGGGCGCCAGCACAGATACGCAGTATTTT. Its protein product is CASSLNTAGASTDTQYF.

The chain links TRBV7-3 to TRBJ2-2, with TRBD1 matching 8 bases. In germline, CDR1 is SGHTA, CDR2 FQGTGA. V lost 4 bases, J lost 4 bases, and 8 bases stayed unmatched. This CDR3 spans 16 amino acids. The DNA of the CDR3 is TGTGCCAGCAGCTCAAGGCAGGGGGCGAGCACCGGGGAGCTGTTTTTT. Amino acids: CASSSRQGASTGELFF. Drawing the rest from reference TRBV7-3 and TRBJ2-2, the complete variable domain is GAGVSQTPSNKVTEKGKYVELRCDPISGHTALYWYRQSLGQGPEFLIYFQGTGAADDSGLPNDRFFAVRPEGSVSTLKIQRTERGDSAVYLCASSSRQGASTGELFFGEGSRLTVL.

The rearrangement joins TRBV28 to TRBJ1-5, with D unresolved. Germline V CDR1 and CDR2: MDHEN, SYDVKM. The CDR3 is 12 amino acids. V lost 8 bases and J 6 bases, leaving 11 bases between the germline ends. The CDR3 bases are TGTGCCAGCGTTACGGGGAGTCAGCCCCAGCATTTT. Translation: CASVTGSQPQHF.

V gene TRBV18 combines with J gene TRBJ2-5, with 7 bases identical to TRBD1. The CDR3 is 15 residues long. J was trimmed by 9 bases and V by 2 bases; bases with no gene match: 12. Germline CDR1 is KGHSH and CDR2 is LQKENI. The CDR3 sequence: CASSPWDRLQSAQYF. The CDR3 nucleotides are TGTGCCAGCTCACCATGGGACAGACTACAAAGTGCCCAGTACTTC.

The chain employs TRBV10-2 and TRBJ2-2; TRBD2 agrees at 7 bases. The CDR3 extends over 15 amino acids. Germline V gene data show CDR1 as WSHSY and CDR2 as SAAADI. V was pared by 4 bases and J by 6 bases, with 8 bases of the junction left unmatched. The CDR3 coding sequence is TGCGCCAGCAGTGTTGGGGGGGTAGGTCCCGGGGAGCTGTTTTTT. Protein product: CASSVGGVGPGELFF.

The chain employs TRBV5-1 and TRBJ1-4; 7 bases map to TRBD1. CDR1 is SGHRS, CDR2 YFSETQ, per germline. V was pared by 5 bases and J by 6 bases, with 4 bases of the junction left unmatched. This CDR3 comprises 13 residues. CDR3 loop: CASRTGTDEKLFF. The CDR3 coding sequence is TGCGCCAGCAGGACAGGGACTGATGAAAAACTGTTTTTT.

This chain uses TRBV6-5 with TRBJ2-7; 8 bases match TRBD1. The germline CDR1 and CDR2 sequences are MNHEY and SVGAGI. The CDR3 is 14 residues long. The J segment lost 6 bases and the V segment lost 1 base, leaving 5 bases of the junction unmatched. The CDR3 here is CASSYFDTGGEQYF. In DNA form, the CDR3 reads TGTGCCAGCAGTTACTTCGACACAGGGGGCGAGCAGTACTTC.

This clone has more than one count but fewer than ten. This sequence joins TRBV6-5 and TRBJ1-2, with 9 bases lining up with TRBD1. The CDR3 covers 16 residues. Germline V gene data show CDR1 as MNHEY and CDR2 as SVGAGI. V shed 2 bases, J shed 1 base, and the junction held 5 bases outside the gene matches. CDR3 DNA: TGTGCCAGCAGTTACAAAACAGGGGGCGGTAACTATGGCTACACCTTC. Translating gives CASSYKTGGGNYGYTF.

The V call is TRBV4-1, the J call TRBJ2-5; TRBD1 matches 10 bases. CDR1 MGHRA and CDR2 YSYEKL come from the germline V gene. V gave up 4 bases and J gave up 5 bases; unmatched junction bases: 19. The CDR3 length is 19 residues. The CDR3: CASSPAAGQGFVIEETQYF. The CDR3 DNA reads as TGCGCCAGCAGCCCCGCAGCGGGACAGGGGTTTGTCATTGAGGAGACCCAGTACTTC.

The gene calls are TRBV18 and TRBJ2-1, with D perhaps TRBD1 (6 bases). V shed 5 bases and J shed 4 bases, with 15 bases lying between them. Per the germline V gene, CDR1 is KGHSH and CDR2 is LQKENI. The CDR3 extends over 15 amino acids. CDR3 nucleotides: TGTGCCAGCTCAATCCTGACAGGACCATACAATGAGCAGTTCTTC. It encodes CASSILTGPYNEQFF. The full variable domain, completed using reference TRBV18 and TRBJ2-1, is NAGVMQNPRHLVRRRGQEARLRCSPMKGHSHVYWYRQLPEEGLKFMVYLQKENIIDESGMPKERFSAEFPKEGPSILRIQQVVRGDSAAYFCASSILTGPYNEQFFGPGTRLTVL.

This chain uses TRBV5-4 with TRBJ2-7; TRBD1 agrees at 8 bases. Germline CDR1 is SGHNT and CDR2 is YYREEE (reference sequence). CDR3 length: 15 residues. V lost 0 bases to trimming and J lost 10 bases; unmatched junction nucleotides: 12. The CDR3 protein is CASSLGGGQVAGQYF. CDR3 nucleotide sequence: TGTGCCAGCAGCTTGGGAGGGGGACAGGTCGCCGGACAGTACTTC.

In its sample, this clone was seen a few times. The chain recombines TRBV2 with TRBJ1-1; tentative D call: TRBD1 (6 bases). This CDR3 is 10 amino acids long. V shed 8 bases and J shed 8 bases, with 9 bases lying between them. Germline V gene sequence: CDR1 SNHLY, CDR2 FYNNEI. CDR3 coding DNA: TGTGCCAGCTCGAGGGGGGAAGCTTTCTTT. Translation: CASSRGEAFF.

The CDR3 nucleotides read TGTGCCAGCAGCCAGTCTACCGGGCCCCAGCATTTT. Translated, it gives CASSQSTGPQHF. The rearrangement joins TRBV3-1 (or the pseudogene TRBV3-2) to TRBJ1-5; D gene uncertain. Germline V gene sequence: CDR1 LGHDT, CDR2 YNNKEL (reference sequence). V was trimmed by 3 bases and J by 9 bases, leaving 9 bases between them. CDR3 length: 12 amino acids.

V gene TRBV18 combines with J gene TRBJ2-3, with 16 bases lining up with TRBD2. The V gene end was trimmed by 2 bases and the J gene end by 2 bases; junction bases not matched to a gene: 7. This CDR3 comprises 19 residues. Per the germline V gene, CDR1 is KGHSH and CDR2 is LQKENI. Here the CDR3 DNA reads TGTGCCAGCTCACCATATCCGGGACTAGCGGGAGGGAACACAGATACGCAGTATTTT. It codes for CASSPYPGLAGGNTDTQYF. The full variable domain, with the rest looked up from reference TRBV18 and TRBJ2-3, is NAGVMQNPRHLVRRRGQEARLRCSPMKGHSHVYWYRQLPEEGLKFMVYLQKENIIDESGMPKERFSAEFPKEGPSILRIQQVVRGDSAAYFCASSPYPGLAGGNTDTQYFGPGTRLTVL.

The chain recombines TRBV15 with TRBJ1-1; D might be TRBD1 (5 bases). This CDR3 region has 14 residues. CDR1 is LNHNV, CDR2 YYDKDF, per germline (reference sequence). Trimming took 1 base from V and 5 from J, leaving 11 bases between them. The CDR3, as DNA: TGTGCCACCAGCAGAGCGGCAGACAGAACTGAAGCTTTCTTT. Amino acid sequence: CATSRAADRTEAFF.

The rearrangement links TRBV13 to TRBJ2-7; 14 bases are a match to TRBD2. The length of the CDR3 is 22 residues. V was pared by 4 bases and J by 7 bases, with 27 bases of the junction left unmatched. Germline V lookup: CDR1 PRHDT, CDR2 FYEKMQ (reference sequence). The DNA for the CDR3 is TGTGCCAGCAGCTCGACTAGCGGGAGGGACCTACCGTCTATCTGGATTCCAGGGGAGCAGTACTTC. As protein: CASSSTSGRDLPSIWIPGEQYF. Full variable domain (remainder filled in from reference TRBV13 and TRBJ2-7): AAGVIQSPRHLIKEKRETATLKCYPIPRHDTVYWYQQGPGQDPQFLISFYEKMQSDKGSIPDRFSAQQFSDYHSELNMSSLELGDSALYFCASSSTSGRDLPSIWIPGEQYFGPGTRLTVT.

In its sample, this clone was seen once. The CDR3 DNA follows: TGTGCCAGCAAACCGGACAGCTACTATGGCTACACCTTC. This codes for CASKPDSYYGYTF. The rearrangement uses TRBV12-3 or TRBV12-4 and TRBJ1-2; possibly TRBD1 for D (6 bases). V lost 7 bases and J 3 bases, leaving 12 bases between the germline ends. The CDR3 consists of 13 residues.

This clone showed up just once. The rearrangement joins TRBV6-1 to TRBJ1-5; 8 nucleotides agree with TRBD1. Per the germline V gene, CDR1 is MNHNS and CDR2 is SASEGT. The CDR3 runs 17 residues. V lost 2 bases to trimming and J lost 1 base; unmatched junction nucleotides: 7. CDR3 region: CASSERRQGLSNQPQHF. CDR3 bases: TGTGCCAGCAGTGAAAGGCGACAGGGGTTGAGCAATCAGCCCCAGCATTTT.

The CDR3 nucleotides are TGTGCCAGTAGTATAGACAAGACAGGGGTCAGGCATGAGCAGTTCTTC. Translating it yields CASSIDKTGVRHEQFF. This rearrangement joins TRBV19 to TRBJ2-1; 8 bases agree with TRBD1. The J segment lost 8 bases and the V segment lost 0 bases, leaving 9 bases of the junction unmatched. Germline V lookup: CDR1 LNHDA, CDR2 SQIVND (reference sequence). This CDR3 is built from 16 residues.

This chain connects TRBV2 to TRBJ2-2; 9 nucleotides align to TRBD1. CDR3 length: 14 residues. Germline-derived CDR1 and CDR2 are SNHLY and FYNNEI. Trimming at V came to 6 bases and at J to 5 bases, leaving 4 bases not matched to a gene. The CDR3, as DNA: TGTGCCAGCAGGGGGACAGGGAGTACCGGGGAGCTGTTTTTT. It codes for CASRGTGSTGELFF.

V gene TRBV4-2 combines with J gene TRBJ1-6; 7 bases map to TRBD1. The CDR3 spans 18 residues. CDR1 and CDR2 from the germline V gene are LGHNA and YNFKEQ. V was clipped by 2 bases and J by 0 bases; unmatched bases: 7. CDR3 loop: CASSQWTTGSSYNSPLHF. The DNA for the CDR3 is TGTGCCAGCAGCCAATGGACGACAGGGAGCTCCTATAATTCACCCCTCCACTTT.

The rearrangement joins TRBV28 to TRBJ1-5; D is unclear. The CDR3 extends over 12 amino acids. V was pared by 6 bases and J by 5 bases, with 8 bases between. Germline V lookup: CDR1 MDHEN, CDR2 SYDVKM. In DNA form, the CDR3 reads TGTGCCAGCAGCCCCCCGGATCAGCCCCAGCATTTT. Protein: CASSPPDQPQHF.

The chain employs TRBV15 and TRBJ1-2; perhaps TRBD1 as D (6 bases). Germline V gene sequence: CDR1 LNHNV, CDR2 YYDKDF (reference sequence). Trimming removed 0 bases from V and 5 bases from J, with 13 bases in between. There are 15 residues in the CDR3. The CDR3 loop reads CATSRDTGQGYGYTF. CDR3 in DNA: TGTGCCACCAGCAGAGATACGGGACAAGGATATGGCTACACCTTC.